This record looks at one TCR beta chain sequence and its context. The sample holds a few counts of this clonotype. Its antigen is not yet known. There are no base qualities to consult, and no much larger clone falls within one base. Being off target in a library aimed at alpha chains, this beta chain has a size of little meaning. The method was 5' RACE. The sequencing machine was a NextSeq 500. To allow correction of PCR and sequencing errors, the TCR library protocol tagged every TCR cDNA molecule with a unique molecular identifier. The original methods were these. Decombinator tools were used for TCR identification, UMI-based error correction and CDR3 extraction. Expanded TCRs were defined as those above a frequency of 2 per 1,000, corresponding to the top 1% of the tumor frequency distribution. Expanded tumor TCRs were classed as regional if statistically deemed absent (corrected P<0.05) from at least one tumor region, otherwise ubiquitous. Each repertoire was subsampled 100 times to 5,000 TCRs, after which Renyi diversity was computed with the R vegan package. CDR3 similarity networks were built from amino acid triplet string-kernel similarity, connecting CDR3s with pairwise similarity above 0.82. The raw public data were reprocessed by TCRdb itself: fastp quality trimming at Q25, MiXCR clonotype calling, in-frame beta chains only. Rows merge per CDR3 protein into single entries with the most common DNA and genes. It is TCRdb's table, rather than the study itself, that gives the V and J calls and clone size. In this sample the table shows 1,000 to 1,500 distinct CDR3 sequences, approximately 28% of which occur a single time. Jointly, the top ten make up 12% of the sample.

This sample was included in a study of spatial heterogeneity in lung cancer (dated by TCRdb to the late 2010s). Background for the entire study: Beta-chain transcripts were consistently detected in greater numbers than alpha-chain transcripts, which likely reflects a higher abundance of beta-chain transcripts. A strong correlation was found between TCR transcript counts in tumor regions and a T cell transcriptional module score from matched bulk RNA-seq. In the raw uncorrected reads, each unique combination of TCR and UMI appeared on average more than ten times. TCR alpha and beta repertoires were quantitatively compared across multiple tumor regions, matched nontumor lung and blood in non-small cell lung cancer. Nonsynonymous mutation counts, determined by whole-exome sequencing of tumor tissue, were related to TCR repertoire features. At surgery, hundreds of tumor regions, roughly 62 matched nontumor lung samples and 56 PBMC samples were TCR-sequenced for both alpha and beta chains.

The full study reports these points: A correlation was observed between the number of expanded intratumoral alpha and beta TCRs and the tumor nonsynonymous mutation count. Confirming at a functional level the hypothesis that regional TCRs recognize regional mutations was considered to require additional single-cell paired TCR alpha and beta sequencing. TCR-seq was estimated to cover only around 6.4% of tumor T cells for alpha chains and about 13% for beta chains. Counts of ubiquitous and regional expanded TCRs were found to correlate with counts of ubiquitous and regional nonsynonymous mutations, respectively.

Interpreted using the paper, the time point label stands for: sample taken at primary tumor resection. Donors were about 70 patients with early-stage, untreated non-small cell lung cancer from the lung TRACERx cohort. For TCR sequencing, whole RNA was extracted from tumor and nontumor lung tissue, or from cryopreserved PBMC samples, and no cell sorting was done. Only patients for whom sufficient RNA was available from at least two tumor regions were selected for TCR sequencing. A lung pathologist reviewed the tumor and adjacent nontumor lung specimens before the specimens were selected. The germline V and J ends show losses of 3 bases and 9 bases respectively, and no gene match explains 5 bases of the junction. The CDR3 sequence holds 14 residues, the cysteine and phenylalanine included. The DNA shown is the 42-base CDR3, in frame from base 1. Per the germline V gene, SGHDN is the CDR1 and FVKESK is the CDR2.

The receptor was derived from a male donor with early-stage non-small cell lung cancer. The material was lung tumor tissue, obtained at surgery. The chain was built from TRBV14 and TRBJ2-4; 10 bases in the middle match TRBD2. For the CDR3, the sequence is CASSQGLARSIQYF. The bases are TGTGCCAGCAGCCAGGGACTAGCGAGGAGCATTCAGTACTTC. The variable domain in full, with residues beyond the CDR3 obtained from the reference TRBV14 and TRBJ2-4 genes, is EAGVTQFPSHSVIEKGQTVTLRCDPISGHDNLYWYRRVMGKEIKFLLHFVKESKQDESGMPNNRFLAERTGGTYSTLKVQPAELEDSGVYFCASSQGLARSIQYFGAGTRLSVL.